The 8 T cell receptor beta chains presented below share a single source sample, sequenced in a study. TCRdb used MiXCR to reprocess the 5' RACE reads, holding one entry per CDR3 protein. The table lists tens of thousands of distinct CDR3 sequences, around a quarter of them singletons, with 2% to 2.5% in the top ten. Sequencing input: naive CD4+ T cells sorted from blood. Subset noted: naive CD4+ T cells, CD4+CD45RA+CD25-. The receptors were sampled from a female donor with breast cancer.

The sample holds a few counts of this clonotype. The chain combines TRBV12-3 or TRBV12-4 with TRBJ1-6; no clear D. This CDR3 comprises 13 residues. Trimming left V 8 bases short and J 6 bases short, with 11 bases between. CDR3 nucleotide sequence: TGTGCCAGCTCGCCCGGGATTAATTCACCCCTCCACTTT. It is translated as CASSPGINSPLHF.

This clonotype was observed a handful of times. This chain connects TRBV6-5 to TRBJ2-7; 10 bases agree with TRBD1. V was clipped by 6 bases and J by 5 bases; unmatched bases: 13. Germline CDR1 reads MNHEY; CDR2 reads SVGAGI. CDR3 length: 16 amino acids. The CDR3 DNA follows: TGTGCCAGCAGCCTGACAGGGGGCGATTCGACCCACGAGCAGTACTTC. Its translation is CASSLTGGDSTHEQYF.

On this clonotype itself: At one end the junction does not follow the germline gene, possibly because of a read error. V gene TRBV30 combines with J gene TRBJ2-1; 7 bases map to TRBD2. CDR1 is GTSNPN, CDR2 SVGIG, per germline (reference sequence). CDR3 size: 17 residues. CDR3 DNA sequence: TGTGCCTGGGGGAGGCCCCGGACTAGTCTATACTACAATGGGCAGTTCTTC. It encodes CAWGRPRTSLYYNGQFF.

A word on this clonotype: Germline and junction disagree at one end, which may indicate a read error. The chain carries TRBV5-1 and TRBJ2-1; 9 nucleotides agree with TRBD2. The length of the CDR3 is 16 residues. The germline gives CDR1 SGHRS, CDR2 YFSETQ. In nucleotides, the CDR3 is TGCGCCGGCAGCTTGCGGGGGGGTGGATTCCAGAATGAGCAGTTCTTC. The encoded protein is CAGSLRGGGFQNEQFF.

V is TRBV11-2 and J is TRBJ1-1; no clear D gene. The V end was cut by 0 bases, the J end by 2 bases, with 10 bases between. Per the germline V gene, CDR1 is SGHAT and CDR2 is FQNNGV. The CDR3 extends over 15 amino acids. The CDR3 reads CASSLDPSGNTEAFF. DNA for the CDR3: TGTGCCAGCAGCTTAGATCCTAGCGGAAACACTGAAGCTTTCTTT.

The table lists this clonotype with many counts. The V call is TRBV7-2, the J call TRBJ2-7; 12 positions agree with TRBD2. V shed 5 bases and J 6 bases; nucleotides not matched to a gene: 8. The CDR3 extends over 15 amino acids. Per germline, CDR1 SGHTA and CDR2 FQGNSA. For the CDR3, the DNA is TGTGCCAGCAGCCCTCTAGCGGGGGGGCCTGGCGAGCAGTACTTC. Its translation is CASSPLAGGPGEQYF.

The chain links TRBV28 to TRBJ1-5; no definite D call. V was pared by 8 bases and J by 0 bases, with 5 bases between. The CDR3 extends over 12 amino acids. Germline lookup yields CDR1 MDHEN and CDR2 SYDVKM. The CDR3 coding sequence is TGTGCCAGCGAAATTAGCAATCAGCCCCAGCATTTT. It specifies CASEISNQPQHF.

A note on this clonotype: Likely a read error: the CDR3 ends without its conserved phenylalanine or tryptophan. The chain employs TRBV30 and TRBJ1-1, with D possibly being TRBD1 (5 bases). Germline V gene lookup returns CDR1 GTSNPN and CDR2 SVGIG (reference sequence). CDR3 length: 14 residues. V was pared by 0 bases and J by 4 bases, with 12 bases between. CDR3 sequence reads: CAWSVPGQSTEAFY. The CDR3 DNA follows: TGTGCCTGGAGTGTACCAGGGCAGAGCACTGAAGCTTTCTAT.